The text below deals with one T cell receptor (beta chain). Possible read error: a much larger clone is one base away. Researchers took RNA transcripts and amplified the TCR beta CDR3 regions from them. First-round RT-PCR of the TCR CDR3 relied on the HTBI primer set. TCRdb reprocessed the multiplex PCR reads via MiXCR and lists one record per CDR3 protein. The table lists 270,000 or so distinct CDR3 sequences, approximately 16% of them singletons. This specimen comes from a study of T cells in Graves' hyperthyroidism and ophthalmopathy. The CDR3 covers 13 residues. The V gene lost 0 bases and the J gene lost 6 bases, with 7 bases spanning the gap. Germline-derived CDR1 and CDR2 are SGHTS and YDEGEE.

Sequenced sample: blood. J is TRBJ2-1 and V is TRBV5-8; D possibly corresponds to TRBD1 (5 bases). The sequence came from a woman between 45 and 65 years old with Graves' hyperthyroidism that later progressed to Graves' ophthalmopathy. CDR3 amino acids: CASSLARANEQFF. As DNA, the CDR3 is TGTGCCAGCAGCTTGGCCAGGGCCAATGAGCAGTTCTTC.